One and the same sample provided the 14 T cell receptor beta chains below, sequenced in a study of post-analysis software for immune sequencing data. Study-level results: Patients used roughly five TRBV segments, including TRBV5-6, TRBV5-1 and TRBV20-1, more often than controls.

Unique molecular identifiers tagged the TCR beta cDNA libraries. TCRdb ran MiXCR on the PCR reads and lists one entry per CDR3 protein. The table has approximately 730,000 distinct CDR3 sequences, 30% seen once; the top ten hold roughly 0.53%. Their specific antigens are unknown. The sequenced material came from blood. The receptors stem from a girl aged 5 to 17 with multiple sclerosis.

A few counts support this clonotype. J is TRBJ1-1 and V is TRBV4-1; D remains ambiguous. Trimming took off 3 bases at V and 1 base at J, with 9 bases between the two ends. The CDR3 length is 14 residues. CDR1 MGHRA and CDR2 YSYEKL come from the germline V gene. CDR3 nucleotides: TGCGCCAGCAGCCACCTTTCGGCGAACACTGAAGCTTTCTTT. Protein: CASSHLSANTEAFF.

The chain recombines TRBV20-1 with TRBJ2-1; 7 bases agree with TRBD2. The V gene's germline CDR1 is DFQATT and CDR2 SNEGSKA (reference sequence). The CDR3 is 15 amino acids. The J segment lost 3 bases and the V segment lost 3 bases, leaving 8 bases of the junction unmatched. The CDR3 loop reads CSASQSGAFYNEQFF. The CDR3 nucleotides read TGCAGTGCTAGCCAGAGCGGGGCTTTCTACAATGAGCAGTTCTTC.

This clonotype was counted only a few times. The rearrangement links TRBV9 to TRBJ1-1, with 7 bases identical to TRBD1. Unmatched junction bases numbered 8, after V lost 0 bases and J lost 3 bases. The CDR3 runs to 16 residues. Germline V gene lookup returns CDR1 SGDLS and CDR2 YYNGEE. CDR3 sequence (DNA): TGTGCCAGCAGCGTAGTAGCAGGGGGACGGGACACTGAAGCTTTCTTT. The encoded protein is CASSVVAGGRDTEAFF. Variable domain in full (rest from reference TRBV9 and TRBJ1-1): DSGVTQTPKHLITATGQRVTLRCSPRSGDLSVYWYQQSLDQGLQFLIQYYNGEERAKGNILERFSAQQFPDLHSELNLSSLELGDSALYFCASSVVAGGRDTEAFFGQGTRLTVV.

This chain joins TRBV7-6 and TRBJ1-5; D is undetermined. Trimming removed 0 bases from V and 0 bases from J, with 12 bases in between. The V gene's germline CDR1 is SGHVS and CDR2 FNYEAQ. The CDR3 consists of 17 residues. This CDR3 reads CASSLASAPNSNQPQHF. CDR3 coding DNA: TGTGCCAGCAGCTTAGCTTCGGCACCCAATAGCAATCAGCCCCAGCATTTT.

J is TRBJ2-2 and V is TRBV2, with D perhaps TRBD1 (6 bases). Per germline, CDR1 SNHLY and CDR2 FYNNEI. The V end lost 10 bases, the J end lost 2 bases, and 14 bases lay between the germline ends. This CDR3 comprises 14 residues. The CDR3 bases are TGTGCCACCTTGAGGGGGATTAACACCGGGGAGCTGTTTTTT. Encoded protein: CATLRGINTGELFF.

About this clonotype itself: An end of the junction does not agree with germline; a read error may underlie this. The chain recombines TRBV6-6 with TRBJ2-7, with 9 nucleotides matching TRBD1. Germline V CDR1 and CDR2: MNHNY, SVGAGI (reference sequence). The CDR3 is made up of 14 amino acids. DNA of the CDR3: TGTGCCTGCAGGCGGACAGGGGATTCGTCCGAGCAGAACTTC. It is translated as CACRRTGDSSEQNF.

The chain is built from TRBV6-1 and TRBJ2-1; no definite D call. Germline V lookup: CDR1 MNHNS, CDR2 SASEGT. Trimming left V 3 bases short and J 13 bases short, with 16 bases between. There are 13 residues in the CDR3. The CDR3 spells CASSDASHPLQFF. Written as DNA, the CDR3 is TGTGCCAGCAGTGACGCGTCGCATCCGCTCCAGTTCTTC.

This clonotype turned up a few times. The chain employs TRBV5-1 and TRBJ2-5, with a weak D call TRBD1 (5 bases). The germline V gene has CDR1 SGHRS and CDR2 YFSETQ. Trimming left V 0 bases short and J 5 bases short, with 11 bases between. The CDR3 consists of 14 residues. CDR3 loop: CASSLAKGWETQYF. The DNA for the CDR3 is TGCGCCAGCAGCTTGGCAAAGGGGTGGGAGACCCAGTACTTC.

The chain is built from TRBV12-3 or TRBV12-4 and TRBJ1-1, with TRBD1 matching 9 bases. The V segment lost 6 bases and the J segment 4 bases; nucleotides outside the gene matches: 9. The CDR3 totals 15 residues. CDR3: CASSLGQGWATEAFF. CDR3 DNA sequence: TGTGCCAGCAGCCTCGGACAGGGGTGGGCCACTGAAGCTTTCTTT.

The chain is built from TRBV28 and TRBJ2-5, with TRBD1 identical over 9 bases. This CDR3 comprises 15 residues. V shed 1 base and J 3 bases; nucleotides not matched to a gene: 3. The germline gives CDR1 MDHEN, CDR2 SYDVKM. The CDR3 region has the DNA TGTGCCAGCAGTTTATTCCGGACAGGGGAAGAGACCCAGTACTTC. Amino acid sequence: CASSLFRTGEETQYF.

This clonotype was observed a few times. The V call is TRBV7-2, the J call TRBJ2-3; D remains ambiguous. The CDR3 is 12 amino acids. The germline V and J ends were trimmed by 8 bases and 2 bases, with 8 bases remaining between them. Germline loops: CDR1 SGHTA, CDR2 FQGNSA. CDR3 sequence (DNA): TGTGCCAGCGGGCTAGACACAGATACGCAGTATTTT. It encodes CASGLDTDTQYF. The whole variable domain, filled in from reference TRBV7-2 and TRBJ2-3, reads GAGVSQSPSNKVTEKGKDVELRCDPISGHTALYWYRQSLGQGLEFLIYFQGNSAPDKSGLPSDRFSAERTGGSVSTLTIQRTQQEDSAVYLCASGLDTDTQYFGPGTRLTVL.

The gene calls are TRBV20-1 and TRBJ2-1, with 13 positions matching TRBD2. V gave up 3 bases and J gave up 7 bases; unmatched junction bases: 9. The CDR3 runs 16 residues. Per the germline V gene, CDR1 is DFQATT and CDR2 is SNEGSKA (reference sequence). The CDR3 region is CSARDAGTSGTNEQFF. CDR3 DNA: TGCAGTGCTAGGGATGCCGGGACTAGCGGGACGAATGAGCAGTTCTTC.

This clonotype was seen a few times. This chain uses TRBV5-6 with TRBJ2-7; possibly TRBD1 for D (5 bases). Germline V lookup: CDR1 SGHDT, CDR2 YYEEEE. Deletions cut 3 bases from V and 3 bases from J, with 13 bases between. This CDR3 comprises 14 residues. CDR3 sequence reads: CASSSLGVIYEQYF. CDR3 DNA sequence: TGTGCCAGCAGCTCCCTAGGGGTCATCTACGAGCAGTACTTC.

CDR3 region: CASSAAGWTDTQYF. As DNA, the CDR3 is TGTGCCAGCAGTGCGGCAGGATGGACAGATACGCAGTATTTT. The V gene is TRBV27, the J gene TRBJ2-3; unclear D gene. V gave up 5 bases and J gave up 3 bases, with 12 bases separating them. Germline assignment: CDR1 MNHEY and CDR2 SMNVEV (reference sequence). The CDR3 length is 14 residues.